The present entry profiles one TCR beta chain with its context. The sample belongs to a study of blood T cell repertoires in COVID-19. Turning to the study itself: The United States, Italy and Spain provided the acute and convalescent COVID-19 samples. PBMCs, B-cell-depleted T cells, or T cells were the source of the cDNA or gDNA that made up the material.

The CDR3 consists of 14 residues. Losses at the gene ends were 5 bases for V and 6 bases for J; bases not matched to a gene: 8. CDR1 and CDR2 from the germline V gene are MDHEN and SYDVKM. Data came from immunoSEQ multiplex PCR; TCRdb stores just in-frame clones and leaves some out. The sample shows hundreds of thousands of clones, around 88% of them seen only once. What was sequenced was peripheral blood. The rearrangement joins TRBV28 to TRBJ2-7; TRBD1 matches at 9 bases. This sequence was found in a woman aged 30 to 39 with COVID-19, enrolled during active disease. The DNA for the CDR3 is TGTGCCAGCAGTACGGGACAGGGCCGTGGCGAGCAGTACTTC. This gives the protein CASSTGQGRGEQYF. Variable domain in full (rest from reference TRBV28 and TRBJ2-7): DVKVTQSSRYLVKRTGEKVFLECVQDMDHENMFWYRQDPGLGLRLIYFSYDVKMKEKGDIPEGYSVSREKKERFSLILESASTNQTSMYLCASSTGQGRGEQYFGPGTRLTVT.